The source of this T cell receptor beta chain is a study of blood T cells in healthy people across ages. The use of a sample-barcoded 5' primer and a J-beta primer mix characterized a second PCR of about 6 to 11 cycles. Each CDR3 protein gets one entry after TCRdb re-called the 5' RACE reads with MiXCR. The table lists over 1,500,000 distinct CDR3 sequences, around 50% of them singletons, with approximately 2.1% in the top ten. Losses at the gene ends were 6 bases for V and 7 bases for J; bases not matched to a gene: 4. Germline loops: CDR1 SQVTM, CDR2 ANQGSEA. The CDR3 length is 12 residues. Study-wide findings and caveats: Older age coincided with a roughly linear decline in TCR beta diversity per million T cells.

Researchers report isolating at least 6 million PBMCs per sample. About this clonotype: Its cognate antigen is unknown.

The chain joins TRBV29-1 to TRBJ2-1; 9 nucleotides align to TRBD1. The sample taken for sequencing was blood. The clonotype originates from a woman in her 40s in good health. The CDR3 is CSVGTGRNEQFF. CDR3 bases: TGCAGCGTGGGGACAGGGCGGAATGAGCAGTTCTTC.